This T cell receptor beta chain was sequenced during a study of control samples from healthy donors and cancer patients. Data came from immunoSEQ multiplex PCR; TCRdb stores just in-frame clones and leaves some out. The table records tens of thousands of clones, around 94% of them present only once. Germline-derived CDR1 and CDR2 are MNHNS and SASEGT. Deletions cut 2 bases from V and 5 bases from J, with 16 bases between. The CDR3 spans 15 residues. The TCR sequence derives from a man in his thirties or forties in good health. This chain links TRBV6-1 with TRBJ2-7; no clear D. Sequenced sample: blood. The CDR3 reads CASSESVGRPNEQYF. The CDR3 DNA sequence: TGTGCCAGCAGTGAATCGGTGGGCAGGCCGAACGAGCAGTACTTC.